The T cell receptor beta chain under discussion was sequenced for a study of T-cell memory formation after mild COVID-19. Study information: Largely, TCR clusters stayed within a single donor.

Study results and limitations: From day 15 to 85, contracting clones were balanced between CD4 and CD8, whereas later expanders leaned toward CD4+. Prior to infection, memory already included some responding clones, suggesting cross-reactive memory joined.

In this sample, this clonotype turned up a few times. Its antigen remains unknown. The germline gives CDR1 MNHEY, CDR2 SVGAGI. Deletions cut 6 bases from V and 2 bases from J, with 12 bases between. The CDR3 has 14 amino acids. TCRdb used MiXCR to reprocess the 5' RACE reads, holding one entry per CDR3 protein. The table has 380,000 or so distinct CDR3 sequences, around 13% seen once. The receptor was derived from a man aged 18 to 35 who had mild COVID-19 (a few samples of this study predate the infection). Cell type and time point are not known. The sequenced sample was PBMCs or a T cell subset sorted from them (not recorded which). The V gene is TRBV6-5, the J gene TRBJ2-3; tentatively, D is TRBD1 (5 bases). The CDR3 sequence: CASRPQGFTDTQYF. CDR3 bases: TGTGCCAGCAGGCCGCAGGGCTTCACAGATACGCAGTATTTT.